The T cell receptor beta chain under discussion was sequenced for a study of T-cell reconstitution after alpha-beta-depleted transplantation in children. Study-wide results and caveats: Several hundred expanded graft clones reportedly gave rise to the alpha-beta T cells present about two months after transplant.

Preparing the TCRbeta library involved the use of unique molecular identifiers. TCRdb reanalysed the PCR reads using MiXCR and keeps one entry per CDR3 protein. The data hold fewer than 1 million distinct CDR3 sequences, with about 16% observed a single time. Trimming left V 0 bases short and J 4 bases short, with 7 bases between. The CDR3 totals 14 residues. Germline V gene sequence: CDR1 SGHRS, CDR2 YFSETQ. This clonotype was observed at least ten times. Antigen: not known. This specimen consisted of PBMCs, mostly from graft donor cells, obtained 360 days after TCRalphabeta/CD19-depleted stem cell transplant. This chain links TRBV5-1 with TRBJ2-2; D is unresolved. The receptor's source is a male patient younger than 18 who had a stem cell transplant for acute lymphoblastic leukemia, so the T cells may come from the graft donor. CDR3 region: CASSLEGGTGELFF. CDR3 DNA: TGCGCCAGCAGCTTGGAAGGTGGCACCGGGGAGCTGTTTTTT.